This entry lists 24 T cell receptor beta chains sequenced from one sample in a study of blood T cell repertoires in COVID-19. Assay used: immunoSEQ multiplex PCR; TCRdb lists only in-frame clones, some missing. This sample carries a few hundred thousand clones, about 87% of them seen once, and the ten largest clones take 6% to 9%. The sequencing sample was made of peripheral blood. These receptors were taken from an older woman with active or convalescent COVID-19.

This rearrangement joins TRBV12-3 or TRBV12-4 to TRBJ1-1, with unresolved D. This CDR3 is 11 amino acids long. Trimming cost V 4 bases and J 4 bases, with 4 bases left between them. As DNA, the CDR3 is TGTGCCAGCAGTTCCCTCACTGAAGCTTTCTTT. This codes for CASSSLTEAFF.

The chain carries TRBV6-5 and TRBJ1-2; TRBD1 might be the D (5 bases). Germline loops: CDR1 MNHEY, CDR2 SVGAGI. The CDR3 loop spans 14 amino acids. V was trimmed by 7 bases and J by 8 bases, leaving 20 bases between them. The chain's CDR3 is CASTNPGVGRGYTF. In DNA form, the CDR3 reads TGTGCCAGCACTAACCCGGGGGTGGGGAGGGGCTACACCTTC.

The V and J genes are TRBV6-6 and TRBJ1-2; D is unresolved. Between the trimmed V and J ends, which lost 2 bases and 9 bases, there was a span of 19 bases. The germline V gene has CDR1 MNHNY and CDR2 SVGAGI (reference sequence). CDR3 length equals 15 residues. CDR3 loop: CASSYMADDRIRYTF. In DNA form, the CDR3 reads TGTGCCAGCAGTTACATGGCGGATGATAGAATTCGCTACACCTTC.

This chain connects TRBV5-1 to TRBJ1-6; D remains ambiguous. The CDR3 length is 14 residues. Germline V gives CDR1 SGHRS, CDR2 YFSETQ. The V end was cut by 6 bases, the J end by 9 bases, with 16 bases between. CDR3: CASKMVLAPSPLHF. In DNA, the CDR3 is TGCGCCAGCAAAATGGTTTTAGCGCCTTCACCCCTCCACTTT. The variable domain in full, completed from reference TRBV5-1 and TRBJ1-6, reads KAGVTQTPRYLIKTRGQQVTLSCSPISGHRSVSWYQQTPGQGLQFLFEYFSETQRNKGNFPGRFSGRQFSNSRSEMNVSTLELGDSALYLCASKMVLAPSPLHFGNGTRLTVT.

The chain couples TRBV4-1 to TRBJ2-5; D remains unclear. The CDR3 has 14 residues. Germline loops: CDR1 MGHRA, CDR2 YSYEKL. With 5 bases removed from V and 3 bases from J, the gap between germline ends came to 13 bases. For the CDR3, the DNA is TGCGCCAGCAGCTACCGACATCCCAAAGAGACCCAGTACTTC. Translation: CASSYRHPKETQYF.

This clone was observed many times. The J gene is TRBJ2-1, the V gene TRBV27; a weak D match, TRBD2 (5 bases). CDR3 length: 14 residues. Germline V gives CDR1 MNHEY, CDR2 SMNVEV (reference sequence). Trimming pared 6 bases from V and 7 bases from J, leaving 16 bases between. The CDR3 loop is CASRNGRAPNEQFF. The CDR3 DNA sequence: TGTGCCAGCAGAAATGGGCGGGCCCCAAATGAGCAGTTCTTC.

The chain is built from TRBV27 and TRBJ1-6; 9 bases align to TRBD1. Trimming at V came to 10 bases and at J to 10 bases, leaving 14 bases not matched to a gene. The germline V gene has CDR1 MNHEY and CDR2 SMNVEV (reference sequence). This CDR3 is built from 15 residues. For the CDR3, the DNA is TGTGCCACCAAGGGACAGGGACTTTCCAGGTCACCCCTCCACTTT. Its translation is CATKGQGLSRSPLHF.

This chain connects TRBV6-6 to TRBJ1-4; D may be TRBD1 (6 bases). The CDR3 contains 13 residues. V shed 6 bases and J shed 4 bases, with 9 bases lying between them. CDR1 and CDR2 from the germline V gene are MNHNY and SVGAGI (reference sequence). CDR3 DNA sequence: TGTGCCAGCAGACAGGGAAATAATGAAAAACTGTTTTTT. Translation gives CASRQGNNEKLFF.

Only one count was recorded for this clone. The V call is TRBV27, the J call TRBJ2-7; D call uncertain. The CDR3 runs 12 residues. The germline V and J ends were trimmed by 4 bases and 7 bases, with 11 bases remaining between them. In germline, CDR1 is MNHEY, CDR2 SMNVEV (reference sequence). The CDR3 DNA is TGTGCCAGCAGTTCCTATCTTGGTGAGCAGTACTTC. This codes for CASSSYLGEQYF.

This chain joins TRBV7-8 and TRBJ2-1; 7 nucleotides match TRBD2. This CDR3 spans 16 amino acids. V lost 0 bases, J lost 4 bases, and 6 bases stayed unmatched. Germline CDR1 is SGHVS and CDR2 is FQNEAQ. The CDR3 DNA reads TGTGCCAGCAGCTTAGCGCCGGGAGGTGTATACAATGAGCAGTTCTTC. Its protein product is CASSLAPGGVYNEQFF.

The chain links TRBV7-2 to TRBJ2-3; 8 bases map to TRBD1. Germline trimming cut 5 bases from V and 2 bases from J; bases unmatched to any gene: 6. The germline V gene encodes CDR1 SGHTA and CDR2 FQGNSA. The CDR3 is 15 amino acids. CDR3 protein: CASSQQGVLTDTQYF. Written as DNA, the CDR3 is TGTGCCAGCAGCCAACAGGGGGTCCTCACAGATACGCAGTATTTT.

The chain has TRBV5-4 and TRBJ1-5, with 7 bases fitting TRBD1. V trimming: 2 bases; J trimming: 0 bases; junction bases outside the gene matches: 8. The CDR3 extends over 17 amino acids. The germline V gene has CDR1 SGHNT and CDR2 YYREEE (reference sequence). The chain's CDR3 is CASSLQGSLSSNQPQHF. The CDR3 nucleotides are TGTGCCAGCAGCTTACAGGGGAGCCTTTCTAGCAATCAGCCCCAGCATTTT.

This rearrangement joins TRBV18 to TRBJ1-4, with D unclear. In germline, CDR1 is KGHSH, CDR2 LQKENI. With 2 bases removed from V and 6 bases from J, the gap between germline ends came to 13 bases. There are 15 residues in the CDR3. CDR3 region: CASSPKGEEYEKLFF. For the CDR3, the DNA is TGTGCCAGCTCACCAAAGGGAGAGGAGTATGAAAAACTGTTTTTT.

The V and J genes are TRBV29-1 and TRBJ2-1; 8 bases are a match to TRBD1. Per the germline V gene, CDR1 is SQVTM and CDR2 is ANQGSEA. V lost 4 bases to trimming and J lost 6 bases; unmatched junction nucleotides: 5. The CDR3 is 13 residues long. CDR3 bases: TGCAGCGTTGGGACAGGGCGTGGCAATGAGCAGTTCTTC. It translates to CSVGTGRGNEQFF.

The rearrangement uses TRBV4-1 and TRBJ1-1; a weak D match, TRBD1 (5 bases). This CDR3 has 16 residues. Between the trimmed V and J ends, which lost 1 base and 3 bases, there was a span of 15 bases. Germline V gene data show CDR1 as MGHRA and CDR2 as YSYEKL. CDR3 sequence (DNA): TGCGCCAGCAGCCAAGGACAGTCCCTTCGGGACACTGAAGCTTTCTTT. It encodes CASSQGQSLRDTEAFF.

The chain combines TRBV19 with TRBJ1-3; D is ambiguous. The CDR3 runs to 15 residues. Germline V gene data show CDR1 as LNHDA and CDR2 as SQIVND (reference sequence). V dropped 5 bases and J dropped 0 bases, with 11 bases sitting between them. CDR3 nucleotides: TGTGCCAGTAGTCAAGCCTATTTCTCTGGAAACACCATATATTTT. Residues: CASSQAYFSGNTIYF.

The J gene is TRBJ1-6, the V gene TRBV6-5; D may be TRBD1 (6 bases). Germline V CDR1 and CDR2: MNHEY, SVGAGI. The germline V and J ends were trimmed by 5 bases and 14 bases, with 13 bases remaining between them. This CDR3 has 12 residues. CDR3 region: CASSPTTGTLHF. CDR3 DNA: TGTGCCAGCAGTCCTACGACAGGAACCCTCCACTTT.

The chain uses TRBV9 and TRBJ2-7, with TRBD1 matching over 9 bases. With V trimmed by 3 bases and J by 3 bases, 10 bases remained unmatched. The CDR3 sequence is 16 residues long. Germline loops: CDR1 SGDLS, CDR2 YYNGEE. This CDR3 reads CASSDATGQGLYEQYF. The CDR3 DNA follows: TGTGCCAGCAGCGACGCCACGGGACAGGGACTCTACGAGCAGTACTTC.

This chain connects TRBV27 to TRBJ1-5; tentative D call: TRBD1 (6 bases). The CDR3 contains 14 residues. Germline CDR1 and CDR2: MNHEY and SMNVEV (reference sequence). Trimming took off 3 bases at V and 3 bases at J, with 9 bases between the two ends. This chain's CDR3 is CASSFDRSNQPQHF. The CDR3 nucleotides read TGTGCCAGCAGTTTTGACAGGTCCAATCAGCCCCAGCATTTT.

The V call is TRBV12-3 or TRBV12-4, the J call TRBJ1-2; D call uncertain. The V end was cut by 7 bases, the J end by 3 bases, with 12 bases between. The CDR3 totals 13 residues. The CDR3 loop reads CASTLSQDYGYTF. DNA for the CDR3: TGTGCCAGCACCCTATCGCAGGACTATGGCTACACCTTC.

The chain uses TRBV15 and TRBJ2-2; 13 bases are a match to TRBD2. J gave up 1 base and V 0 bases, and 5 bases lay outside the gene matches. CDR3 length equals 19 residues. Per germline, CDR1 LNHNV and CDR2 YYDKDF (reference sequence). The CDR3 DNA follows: TGTGCCACCAGCAGAGATTTCAGGACTAGCGGGGGGAACACCGGGGAGCTGTTTTTT. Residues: CATSRDFRTSGGNTGELFF.

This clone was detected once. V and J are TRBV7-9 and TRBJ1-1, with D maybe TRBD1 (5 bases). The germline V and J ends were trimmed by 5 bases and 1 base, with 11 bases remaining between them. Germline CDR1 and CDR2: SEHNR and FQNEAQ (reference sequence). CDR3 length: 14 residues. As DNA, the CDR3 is TGTGCCAGCAGCCTCCGACAGAGGAACACTGAAGCTTTCTTT. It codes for CASSLRQRNTEAFF. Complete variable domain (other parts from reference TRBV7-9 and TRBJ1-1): DTGVSQNPRHKITKRGQNVTFRCDPISEHNRLYWYRQTLGQGPEFLTYFQNEAQLEKSRLLSDRFSAERPKGSFSTLEIQRTEQGDSAMYLCASSLRQRNTEAFFGQGTRLTVV.

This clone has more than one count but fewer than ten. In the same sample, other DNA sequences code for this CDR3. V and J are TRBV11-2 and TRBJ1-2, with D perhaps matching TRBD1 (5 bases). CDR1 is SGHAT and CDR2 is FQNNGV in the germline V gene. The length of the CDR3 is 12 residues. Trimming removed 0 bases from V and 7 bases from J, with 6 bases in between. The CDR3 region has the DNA TGTGCCAGCAGCTTAGACAGGGTTGGCTACACCTTC. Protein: CASSLDRVGYTF.

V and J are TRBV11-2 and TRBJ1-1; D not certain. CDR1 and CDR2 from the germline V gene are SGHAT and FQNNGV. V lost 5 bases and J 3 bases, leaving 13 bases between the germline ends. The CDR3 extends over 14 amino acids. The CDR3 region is CASSILPEDTEAFF. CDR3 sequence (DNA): TGTGCCAGCAGCATCTTACCCGAGGACACTGAAGCTTTCTTT. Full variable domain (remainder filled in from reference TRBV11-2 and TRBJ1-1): EAGVAQSPRYKIIEKRQSVAFWCNPISGHATLYWYQQILGQGPKLLIQFQNNGVVDDSQLPKDRFSAERLKGVDSTLKIQPAKLEDSAVYLCASSILPEDTEAFFGQGTRLTVV.